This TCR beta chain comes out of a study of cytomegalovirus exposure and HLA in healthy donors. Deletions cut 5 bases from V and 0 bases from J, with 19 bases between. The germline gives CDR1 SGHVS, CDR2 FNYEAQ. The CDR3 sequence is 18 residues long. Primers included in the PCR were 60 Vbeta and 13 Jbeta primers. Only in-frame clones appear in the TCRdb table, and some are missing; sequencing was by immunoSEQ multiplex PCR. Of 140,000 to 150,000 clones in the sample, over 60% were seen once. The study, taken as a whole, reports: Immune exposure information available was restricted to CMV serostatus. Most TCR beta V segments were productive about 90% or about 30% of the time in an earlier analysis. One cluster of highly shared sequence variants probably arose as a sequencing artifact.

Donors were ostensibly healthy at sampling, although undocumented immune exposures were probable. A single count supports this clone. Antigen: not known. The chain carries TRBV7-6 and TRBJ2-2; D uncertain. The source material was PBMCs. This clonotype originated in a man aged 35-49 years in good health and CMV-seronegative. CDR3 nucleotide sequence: TGTGCCAGCAGCCCCCCTCCGTGGAGACGAACGAACACCGGGGAGCTGTTTTTT. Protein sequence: CASSPPPWRRTNTGELFF.